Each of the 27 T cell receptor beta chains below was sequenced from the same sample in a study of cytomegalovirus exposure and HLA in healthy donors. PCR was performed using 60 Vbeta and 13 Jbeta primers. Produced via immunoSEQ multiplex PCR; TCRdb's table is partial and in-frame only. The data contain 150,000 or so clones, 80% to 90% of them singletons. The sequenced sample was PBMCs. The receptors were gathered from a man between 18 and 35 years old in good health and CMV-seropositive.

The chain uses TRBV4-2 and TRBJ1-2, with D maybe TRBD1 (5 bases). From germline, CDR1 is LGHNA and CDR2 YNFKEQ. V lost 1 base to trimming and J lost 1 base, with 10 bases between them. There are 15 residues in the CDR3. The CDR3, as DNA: TGTGCCAGCAGCCAAGCACCAGGGATTAACTATGGCTACACCTTC. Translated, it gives CASSQAPGINYGYTF.

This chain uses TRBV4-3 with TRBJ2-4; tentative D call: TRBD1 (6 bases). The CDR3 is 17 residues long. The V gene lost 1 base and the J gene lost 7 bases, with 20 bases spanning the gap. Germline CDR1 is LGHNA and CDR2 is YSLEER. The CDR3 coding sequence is TGCGCCAGCAGCCAAGCGGAAGGGTACCGGGACAAGAACATTCAGTACTTC. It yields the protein CASSQAEGYRDKNIQYF.

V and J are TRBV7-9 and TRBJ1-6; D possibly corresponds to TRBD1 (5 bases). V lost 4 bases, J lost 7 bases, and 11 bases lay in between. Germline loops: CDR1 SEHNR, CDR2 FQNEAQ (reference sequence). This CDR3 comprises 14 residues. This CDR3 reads CASSSDKSNSPLHF. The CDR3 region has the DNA TGTGCCAGCAGCTCGGACAAGTCGAATTCACCCCTCCACTTT.

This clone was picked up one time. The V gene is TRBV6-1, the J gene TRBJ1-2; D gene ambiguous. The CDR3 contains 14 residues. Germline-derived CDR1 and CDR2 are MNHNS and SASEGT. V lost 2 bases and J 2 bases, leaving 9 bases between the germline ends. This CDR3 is CASSELAQNYGYTF. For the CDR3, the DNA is TGTGCCAGCAGTGAACTCGCACAGAACTATGGCTACACCTTC.

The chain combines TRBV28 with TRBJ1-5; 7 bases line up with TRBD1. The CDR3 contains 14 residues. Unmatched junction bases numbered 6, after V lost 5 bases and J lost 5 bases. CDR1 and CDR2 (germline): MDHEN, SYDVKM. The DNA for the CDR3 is TGTGCCAGCAGTGAGGCAGGGGGGTATCAGCCCCAGCATTTT. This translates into CASSEAGGYQPQHF.

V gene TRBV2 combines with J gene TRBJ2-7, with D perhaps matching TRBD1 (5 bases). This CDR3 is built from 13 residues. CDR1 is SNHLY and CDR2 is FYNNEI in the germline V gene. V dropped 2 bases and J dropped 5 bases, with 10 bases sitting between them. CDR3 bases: TGTGCCAGCAGTGAATCAGGGTCCCACGAGCAGTACTTC. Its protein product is CASSESGSHEQYF.

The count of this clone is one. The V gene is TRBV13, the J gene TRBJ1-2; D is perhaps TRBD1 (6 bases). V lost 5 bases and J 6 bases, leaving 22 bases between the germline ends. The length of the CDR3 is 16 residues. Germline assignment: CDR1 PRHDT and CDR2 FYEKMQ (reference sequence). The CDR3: CASSPRGRGADDGYTF. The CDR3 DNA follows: TGTGCCAGCAGCCCCCGCGGGAGGGGGGCCGATGATGGCTACACCTTC.

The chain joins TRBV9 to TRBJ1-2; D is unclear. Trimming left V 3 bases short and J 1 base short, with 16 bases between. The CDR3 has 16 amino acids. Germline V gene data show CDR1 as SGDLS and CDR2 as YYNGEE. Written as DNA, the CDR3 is TGTGCCAGCAGCGAAAGCGCTCTGACGGATAACTATGGCTACACCTTC. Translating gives CASSESALTDNYGYTF.

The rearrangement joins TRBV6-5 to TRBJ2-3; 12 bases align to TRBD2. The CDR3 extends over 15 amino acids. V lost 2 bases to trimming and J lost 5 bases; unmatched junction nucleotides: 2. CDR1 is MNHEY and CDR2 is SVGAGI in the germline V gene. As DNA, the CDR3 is TGTGCCAGCAGTTACCTGACTAGCGGGGGAGATACGCAGTATTTT. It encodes CASSYLTSGGDTQYF.

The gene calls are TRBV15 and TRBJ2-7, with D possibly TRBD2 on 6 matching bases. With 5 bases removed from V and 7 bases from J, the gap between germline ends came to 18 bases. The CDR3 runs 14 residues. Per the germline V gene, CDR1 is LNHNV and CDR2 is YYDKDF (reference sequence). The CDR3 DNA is TGTGCCACCAGCCGCCGGGACCGAGCGGGTGAGCAGTACTTC. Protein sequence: CATSRRDRAGEQYF.

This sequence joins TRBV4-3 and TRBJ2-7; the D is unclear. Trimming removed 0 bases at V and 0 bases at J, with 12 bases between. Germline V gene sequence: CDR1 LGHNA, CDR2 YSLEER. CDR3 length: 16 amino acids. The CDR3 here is CASSQDGGSPSYEQYF. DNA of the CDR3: TGCGCCAGCAGCCAAGATGGCGGATCCCCCTCCTACGAGCAGTACTTC.

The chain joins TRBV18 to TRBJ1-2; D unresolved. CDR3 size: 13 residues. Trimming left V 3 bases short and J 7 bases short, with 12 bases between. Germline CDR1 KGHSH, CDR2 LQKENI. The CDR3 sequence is CASSPQRELGYTF. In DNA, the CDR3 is TGTGCCAGCTCACCCCAGCGAGAGCTTGGCTACACCTTC.

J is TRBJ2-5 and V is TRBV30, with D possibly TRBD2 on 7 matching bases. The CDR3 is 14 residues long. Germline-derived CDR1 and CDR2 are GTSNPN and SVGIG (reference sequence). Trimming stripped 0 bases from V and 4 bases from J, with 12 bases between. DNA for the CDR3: TGTGCCTGGAGTGTATGGGGGGGCGCAGAGACCCAGTACTTC. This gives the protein CAWSVWGGAETQYF.

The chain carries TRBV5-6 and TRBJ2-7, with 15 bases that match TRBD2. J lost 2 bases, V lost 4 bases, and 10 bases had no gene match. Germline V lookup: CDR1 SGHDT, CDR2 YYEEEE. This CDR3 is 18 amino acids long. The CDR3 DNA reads TGTGCCAGCAGCCGAGGAGGGACTAGCGGGGGGCCGACCTACGAGCAGTACTTC. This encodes CASSRGGTSGGPTYEQYF.

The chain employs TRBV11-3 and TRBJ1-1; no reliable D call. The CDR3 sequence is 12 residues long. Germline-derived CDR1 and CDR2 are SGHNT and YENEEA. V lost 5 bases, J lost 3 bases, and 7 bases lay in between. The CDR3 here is CASSVGDTEAFF. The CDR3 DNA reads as TGTGCCAGCAGCGTCGGAGACACTGAAGCTTTCTTT.

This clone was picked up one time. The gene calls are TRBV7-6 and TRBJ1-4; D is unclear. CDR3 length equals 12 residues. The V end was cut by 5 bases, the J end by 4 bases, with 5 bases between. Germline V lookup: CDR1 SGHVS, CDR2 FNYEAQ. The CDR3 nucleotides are TGTGCCAGCAGCCCTAATAATGAAAAACTGTTTTTT. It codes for CASSPNNEKLFF.

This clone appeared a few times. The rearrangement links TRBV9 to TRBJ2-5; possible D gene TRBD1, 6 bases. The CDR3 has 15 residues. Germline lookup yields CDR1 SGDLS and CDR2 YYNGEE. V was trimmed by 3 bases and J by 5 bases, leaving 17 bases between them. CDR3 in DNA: TGTGCCAGCAGCGAACAGACAGGAGCCCACGAGACCCAGTACTTC. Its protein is CASSEQTGAHETQYF. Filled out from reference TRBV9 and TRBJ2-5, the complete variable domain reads DSGVTQTPKHLITATGQRVTLRCSPRSGDLSVYWYQQSLDQGLQFLIQYYNGEERAKGNILERFSAQQFPDLHSELNLSSLELGDSALYFCASSEQTGAHETQYFGPGTRLLVL.

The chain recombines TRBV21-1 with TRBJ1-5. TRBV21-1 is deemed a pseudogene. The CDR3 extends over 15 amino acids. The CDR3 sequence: CASSLGAHSNQPQHF. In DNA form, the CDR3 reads TGTGCCAGCAGTCTTGGAGCCCATAGCAATCAGCCCCAGCATTTT.

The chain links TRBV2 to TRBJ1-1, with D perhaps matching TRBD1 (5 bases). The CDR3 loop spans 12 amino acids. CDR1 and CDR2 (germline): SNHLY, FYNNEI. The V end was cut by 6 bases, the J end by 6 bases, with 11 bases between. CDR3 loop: CASRWGGSEAFF. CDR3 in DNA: TGTGCCAGCAGGTGGGGGGGGTCTGAAGCTTTCTTT.

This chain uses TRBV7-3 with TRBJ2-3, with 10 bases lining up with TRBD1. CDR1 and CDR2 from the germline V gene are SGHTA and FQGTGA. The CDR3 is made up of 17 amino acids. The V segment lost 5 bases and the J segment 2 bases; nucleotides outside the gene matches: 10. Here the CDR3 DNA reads TGTGCCAGCAGCGCCCTCGCCGGGACAGGGGTCACAGATACGCAGTATTTT. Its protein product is CASSALAGTGVTDTQYF.

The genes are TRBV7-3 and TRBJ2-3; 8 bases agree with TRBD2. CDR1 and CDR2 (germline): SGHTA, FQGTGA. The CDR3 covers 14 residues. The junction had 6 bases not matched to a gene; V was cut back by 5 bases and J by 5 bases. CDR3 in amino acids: CASSAAGGLDTQYF. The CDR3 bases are TGTGCCAGCAGCGCTGCGGGGGGTCTAGATACGCAGTATTTT.

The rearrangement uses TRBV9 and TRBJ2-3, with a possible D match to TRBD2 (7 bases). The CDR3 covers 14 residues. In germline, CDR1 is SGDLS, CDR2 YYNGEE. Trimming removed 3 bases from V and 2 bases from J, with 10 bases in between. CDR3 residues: CASSEGDYTDTQYF. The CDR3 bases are TGTGCCAGCAGCGAGGGGGACTACACAGATACGCAGTATTTT.

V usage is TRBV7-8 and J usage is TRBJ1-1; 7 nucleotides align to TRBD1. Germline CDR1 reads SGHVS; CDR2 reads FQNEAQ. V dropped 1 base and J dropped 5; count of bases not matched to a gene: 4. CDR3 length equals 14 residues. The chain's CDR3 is CASSLETGVTEAFF. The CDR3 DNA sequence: TGTGCCAGCAGCTTAGAAACAGGGGTTACTGAAGCTTTCTTT.

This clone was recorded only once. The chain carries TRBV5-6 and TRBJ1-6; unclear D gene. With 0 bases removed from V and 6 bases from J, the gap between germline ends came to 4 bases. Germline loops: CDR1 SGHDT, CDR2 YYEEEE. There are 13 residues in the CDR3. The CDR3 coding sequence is TGTGCCAGCAGCTTGGGCAGTAATTCACCCCTCCACTTT. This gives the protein CASSLGSNSPLHF.

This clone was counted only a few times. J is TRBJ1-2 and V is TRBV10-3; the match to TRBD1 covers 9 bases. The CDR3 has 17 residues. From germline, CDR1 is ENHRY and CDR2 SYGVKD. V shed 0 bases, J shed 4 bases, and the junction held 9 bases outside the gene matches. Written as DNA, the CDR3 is TGTGCCATCAGTGAGTCTTGGGGCACAGGGGGCCGCTATGGCTACACCTTC. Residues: CAISESWGTGGRYGYTF.

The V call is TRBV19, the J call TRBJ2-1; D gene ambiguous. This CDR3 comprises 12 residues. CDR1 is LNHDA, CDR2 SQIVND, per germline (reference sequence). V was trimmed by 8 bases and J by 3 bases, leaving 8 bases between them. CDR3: CASGVSYNEQFF. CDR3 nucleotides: TGTGCCAGTGGAGTAAGCTACAATGAGCAGTTCTTC.

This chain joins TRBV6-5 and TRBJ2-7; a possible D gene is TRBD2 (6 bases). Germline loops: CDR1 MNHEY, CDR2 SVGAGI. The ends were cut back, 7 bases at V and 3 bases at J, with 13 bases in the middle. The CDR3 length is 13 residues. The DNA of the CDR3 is TGTGCCAGCACTCAAACCGGGGGCTACGAGCAGTACTTC. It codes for CASTQTGGYEQYF.